A single sample is the source of the 21 T cell receptor beta chains below, sequenced in a study of blood T cell repertoires in COVID-19. The assay was immunoSEQ multiplex PCR, and TCRdb's table has in-frame clones only and misses some. The sample has 450,000 to 500,000 clones, around 85% seen once. What was sequenced was peripheral blood. Receptors originate from a human donor in a cohort sampled during active COVID-19.

The CDR3 sequence: CASSLVQGRTYSTEAFF. Here the CDR3 DNA reads TGTGCCAGCAGCTTAGTACAGGGGAGGACGTACAGCACTGAAGCTTTCTTT. The V gene is TRBV7-2, the J gene TRBJ1-1, with 7 positions matching TRBD1. CDR1 is SGHTA and CDR2 is FQGNSA in the germline V gene. There are 17 residues in the CDR3. The trim removed 1 base at V and 4 bases at J, leaving 12 bases unmatched.

This chain connects TRBV7-2 to TRBJ1-5, with 7 bases that match TRBD1. Per germline, CDR1 SGHTA and CDR2 FQGNSA. With V trimmed by 5 bases and J by 4 bases, 11 bases remained unmatched. The CDR3 runs 16 residues. This CDR3 is CASSPQTGDLNQPQHF. As DNA, the CDR3 is TGTGCCAGCAGCCCACAAACAGGGGACCTGAATCAGCCCCAGCATTTT.

V usage is TRBV28 and J usage is TRBJ1-2; D is unclear. The CDR3 consists of 11 residues. Germline-derived CDR1 and CDR2 are MDHEN and SYDVKM. The germline V and J ends were trimmed by 4 bases and 5 bases, with 5 bases remaining between them. This CDR3 is CASSYGYGYTF. In nucleotides, the CDR3 is TGTGCCAGCAGTTACGGGTATGGCTACACCTTC.

J is TRBJ1-2 and V is TRBV19; D not certain. The CDR3 extends over 11 amino acids. CDR1 LNHDA and CDR2 SQIVND come from the germline V gene (reference sequence). The V and J ends lost 5 bases and 3 bases respectively, with 4 bases between them. The CDR3 is CASSRYYGYTF. The CDR3 nucleotides read TGTGCCAGTAGTCGGTACTATGGCTACACCTTC.

V usage is TRBV6-5 and J usage is TRBJ2-7; D is perhaps TRBD2 (6 bases). The CDR3 contains 16 residues. Trimming took 0 bases from V and 3 from J, leaving 15 bases between them. Germline values: CDR1 MNHEY, CDR2 SVGAGI. In DNA, the CDR3 is TGTGCCAGCAGTTACTCCCCTGGAGGGGATGGCTACGAGCAGTACTTC. Its translation: CASSYSPGGDGYEQYF.

Only a few counts were recorded for this clone. The CDR3: CATMQGAGNTIYF. The CDR3 nucleotides are TGTGCCACCATGCAAGGGGCTGGAAACACCATATATTTT. The chain is built from TRBV5-4 and TRBJ1-3, with D possibly matching TRBD1 (5 bases). The CDR3 is 13 amino acids. The V end was cut by 9 bases, the J end by 2 bases, with 12 bases between. Looked up from germline, CDR1 is SGHNT and CDR2 is YYREEE (reference sequence).

This rearrangement joins TRBV7-3 to TRBJ2-7, with 10 bases identical to TRBD2. The CDR3 runs to 15 residues. CDR1 is SGHTA and CDR2 is FQGTGA in the germline V gene. The ends lost 3 bases at V and 2 bases at J; junction bases unmatched: 4. CDR3 loop: CASSLGLATPYEQYF. The CDR3 region has the DNA TGTGCCAGCAGCTTGGGACTAGCGACTCCCTACGAGCAGTACTTC.

V gene TRBV9 combines with J gene TRBJ2-5; tentative D call: TRBD2 (5 bases). In germline, CDR1 is SGDLS, CDR2 YYNGEE. Deletions cut 1 base from V and 2 bases from J, with 15 bases between. This CDR3 contains 16 residues. CDR3: CASSVFGRGNQETQYF. The CDR3 coding sequence is TGTGCCAGCAGCGTATTCGGTCGGGGTAATCAAGAGACCCAGTACTTC.

CDR3 amino acids: CASSLSPGTTNTEAFF. CDR3 DNA: TGTGCCAGCAGCTTATCACCGGGAACAACGAACACTGAAGCTTTCTTT. The genes are TRBV7-9 and TRBJ1-1; D is uncertain. The CDR3 runs to 16 residues. Germline loops: CDR1 SEHNR, CDR2 FQNEAQ (reference sequence). V dropped 2 bases and J dropped 1 base, with 14 bases sitting between them.

The chain joins TRBV5-1 to TRBJ2-5; 8 bases are shared with TRBD2. In germline, CDR1 is SGHRS, CDR2 YFSETQ. J was trimmed by 5 bases and V by 2 bases; bases with no gene match: 5. CDR3 length equals 14 residues. CDR3 protein: CASSFPRGGETQYF. CDR3 sequence (DNA): TGCGCCAGCAGCTTCCCCCGGGGGGGGGAGACCCAGTACTTC. Together with reference TRBV5-1 and TRBJ2-5, the CDR3 gives the full variable domain: KAGVTQTPRYLIKTRGQQVTLSCSPISGHRSVSWYQQTPGQGLQFLFEYFSETQRNKGNFPGRFSGRQFSNSRSEMNVSTLELGDSALYLCASSFPRGGETQYFGPGTRLLVL.

The V call is TRBV30, the J call TRBJ1-6; 9 nucleotides align to TRBD1. V lost 2 bases to trimming and J lost 5 bases; unmatched junction nucleotides: 4. CDR1 GTSNPN and CDR2 SVGIG come from the germline V gene (reference sequence). CDR3 size: 15 residues. CDR3 DNA sequence: TGTGCCTGGAGTCAAAGGGACAGGGATAATTCACCCCTCCACTTT. Translating gives CAWSQRDRDNSPLHF.

The J gene is TRBJ2-3, the V gene TRBV7-3; D unclear. Germline V gene sequence: CDR1 SGHTA, CDR2 FQGTGA. This CDR3 has 14 residues. V gave up 3 bases and J gave up 2 bases, with 9 bases separating them. CDR3 loop: CASSLRSYTDTQYF. CDR3 bases: TGTGCCAGCAGCTTGCGATCTTACACAGATACGCAGTATTTT.

Notes on this clone: The same CDR3 arises from other DNA sequences in this sample as well. The chain joins TRBV9 to TRBJ1-5; no firm D call. Trimming cost V 2 bases and J 2 bases, with 8 bases left between them. CDR1 is SGDLS and CDR2 is YYNGEE in the germline V gene. The CDR3 runs to 14 residues. CDR3 in amino acids: CASSVGQGNQPQHF. DNA for the CDR3: TGTGCCAGCAGCGTCGGTCAGGGCAATCAGCCCCAGCATTTT.

V and J are TRBV3-1 (or the pseudogene TRBV3-2) and TRBJ1-4; D possibly corresponds to TRBD1 (5 bases). Germline CDR1 and CDR2: LGHDT and YNNKEL (reference sequence). Trimming shortened V by 4 bases and J by 4 bases, and 10 bases separated the two germline ends. The length of the CDR3 is 14 residues. The CDR3 here is CASSLRGINEKLFF. The CDR3 region has the DNA TGTGCCAGCAGCCTCCGGGGGATTAATGAAAAACTGTTTTTT.

V and J are TRBV5-1 and TRBJ1-1; no clear D. CDR3 size: 13 residues. Per the germline V gene, CDR1 is SGHRS and CDR2 is YFSETQ. V shed 3 bases and J shed 10 bases, with 16 bases lying between them. This chain's CDR3 is CASSSGEGGRAFF. CDR3 sequence (DNA): TGCGCCAGCAGCTCGGGCGAGGGAGGGAGAGCTTTCTTT.

The V and J genes are TRBV6-2 or TRBV6-3 and TRBJ2-7; TRBD2 is a possible D gene (6 bases). Deletions cut 4 bases from V and 6 bases from J, with 22 bases between. The CDR3 is 16 residues long. Germline V CDR1 and CDR2: MNHEY, SVGEGT. In nucleotides, the CDR3 is TGTGCCAGCAGTTCTATTCTAGCGCGATTTGTTTCCGAGCAGTACTTC. Translated: CASSSILARFVSEQYF.

The gene calls are TRBV5-8 and TRBJ1-5; D unresolved. Per germline, CDR1 SGHTS and CDR2 YDEGEE. The CDR3 covers 13 residues. Trimming removed 7 bases at V and 5 bases at J, with 13 bases between. The CDR3 DNA is TGTGCCAGCGGGCATCTTTGGGATCAGCCCCAGCATTTT. It codes for CASGHLWDQPQHF.

CDR3 residues: CASSAGQGAVAGANVLTF. CDR3 in DNA: TGTGCCAGCAGTGCGGGACAGGGGGCGGTAGCTGGGGCCAACGTCCTGACTTTC. J is TRBJ2-6 and V is TRBV27; 12 bases align to TRBD1. V dropped 5 bases and J dropped 2; count of bases not matched to a gene: 7. Germline CDR1 MNHEY, CDR2 SMNVEV (reference sequence). The CDR3 length is 18 residues.

The chain employs TRBV5-1 and TRBJ2-1, with 7 bases lining up with TRBD2. CDR3 length: 14 residues. The junction had 3 bases not matched to a gene; V was cut back by 0 bases and J by 6 bases. Germline CDR1 reads SGHRS; CDR2 reads YFSETQ. The CDR3 sequence is CASSLVAGANEQFF. The CDR3 region has the DNA TGCGCCAGCAGCTTGGTCGCGGGAGCCAATGAGCAGTTCTTC. Full variable domain (rest looked up from reference TRBV5-1 and TRBJ2-1): KAGVTQTPRYLIKTRGQQVTLSCSPISGHRSVSWYQQTPGQGLQFLFEYFSETQRNKGNFPGRFSGRQFSNSRSEMNVSTLELGDSALYLCASSLVAGANEQFFGPGTRLTVL.

CDR3: CASSILDRGVQPQHF. CDR3 DNA: TGTGCCAGTAGTATCTTGGACAGGGGAGTTCAGCCCCAGCATTTT. The V gene is TRBV19, the J gene TRBJ1-5; 9 nucleotides agree with TRBD1. The CDR3 runs to 15 residues. Germline loops: CDR1 LNHDA, CDR2 SQIVND (reference sequence). J lost 6 bases, V lost 3 bases, and 6 bases had no gene match.

J is TRBJ2-2 and V is TRBV30; 7 bases map to TRBD1. The CDR3 is 14 residues long. J lost 6 bases, V lost 3 bases, and 7 bases had no gene match. Per germline, CDR1 GTSNPN and CDR2 SVGIG (reference sequence). CDR3 in amino acids: CAWSPVGTAGELFF. The CDR3, as DNA: TGTGCCTGGAGCCCGGTAGGGACAGCCGGGGAGCTGTTTTTT.